This T cell receptor (beta chain) was captured in a study of T cells in Graves' hyperthyroidism and ophthalmopathy. Study context: At initial diagnosis, before any treatment had begun, peripheral blood was obtained.

This clonotype was seen more than once but under ten times. The CDR3 runs 13 residues. The V segment lost 6 bases and the J segment 10 bases; nucleotides outside the gene matches: 6. Germline V gene lookup returns CDR1 LGHDT and CDR2 YNNKEL (reference sequence). Using RNA transcripts as the source, TCR beta CDR3 regions were amplified. The HTBI set primed first-round TCR CDR3 RT-PCR. TCRdb recomputed calls from the multiplex PCR reads with MiXCR, one row per CDR3 protein. The sample holds about 720,000 distinct CDR3 sequences, roughly 20% seen once. V gene TRBV3-1 combines with J gene TRBJ1-6; TRBD1 matches 7 bases. Sequencing was done on a sample of blood. The sequence was obtained from a woman aged 45-65 years with Graves' hyperthyroidism that later progressed to Graves' ophthalmopathy. The CDR3 loop reads CASRTGVGSPLHF. Here the CDR3 DNA reads TGTGCCAGCAGAACAGGGGTTGGGTCACCCCTCCACTTT.